Detailed here is one T cell receptor beta chain. The sample belongs to a study of T cells in Graves' hyperthyroidism and ophthalmopathy. The CDR3 extends over 12 amino acids. After removal of 10 bases from V and 7 bases from J, the junction contained 7 bases not matched to a gene. The V gene's germline CDR1 is MNHNS and CDR2 SASEGT. Amplification of TCR beta CDR3 regions used RNA as the template. HTBI primers were the set used in a first-round RT-PCR of the TCR CDR3. TCRdb re-analysed the multiplex PCR reads in MiXCR, keeping a single row per CDR3 protein. Of roughly 840,000 distinct CDR3 sequences listed, more than 30% are singletons. Any patient presenting with uncontrolled infection, other autoimmune disease, pregnancy or lactation was left out. Diagnoses were made from clinical symptoms, serum measures (thyroxine and TRAb), thyroid ultrasound and orbital computed tomography.

The sample was blood. The gene calls are TRBV6-1 and TRBJ2-7, with 10 bases lining up with TRBD1. The TCR originated in a man between 18 and 29 years old with Graves' hyperthyroidism. CDR3 DNA sequence: TGTGCCACCGGGACAGGGGATGGGGAGCAGTACTTC. Protein sequence: CATGTGDGEQYF.